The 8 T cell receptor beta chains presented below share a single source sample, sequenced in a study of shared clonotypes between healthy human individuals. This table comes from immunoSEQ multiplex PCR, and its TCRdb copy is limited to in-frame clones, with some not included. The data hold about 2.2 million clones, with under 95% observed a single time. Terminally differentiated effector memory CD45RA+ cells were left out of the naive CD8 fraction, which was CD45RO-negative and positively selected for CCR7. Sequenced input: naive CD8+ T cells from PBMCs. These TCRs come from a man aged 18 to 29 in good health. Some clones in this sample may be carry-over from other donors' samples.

CDR3 protein: CASSLRFSGANVLTF. The DNA of the CDR3 is TGTGCCAGCAGCTTGCGATTCTCTGGGGCCAACGTCCTGACTTTC. V usage is TRBV5-6 and J usage is TRBJ2-6; D is unclear. The V gene's germline CDR1 is SGHDT and CDR2 YYEEEE. The CDR3 extends over 15 amino acids. Trimming took 1 base from V and 0 from J, leaving 5 bases between them.

Here the CDR3 reads CASSIRGGTDTQYF. The CDR3 region has the DNA TGTGCCAGCAGTATACGGGGGGGTACAGATACGCAGTATTTT. The chain recombines TRBV28 with TRBJ2-3; 8 nucleotides agree with TRBD2. J lost 3 bases, V lost 5 bases, and 4 bases had no gene match. Germline lookup yields CDR1 MDHEN and CDR2 SYDVKM. The CDR3 is made up of 14 amino acids.

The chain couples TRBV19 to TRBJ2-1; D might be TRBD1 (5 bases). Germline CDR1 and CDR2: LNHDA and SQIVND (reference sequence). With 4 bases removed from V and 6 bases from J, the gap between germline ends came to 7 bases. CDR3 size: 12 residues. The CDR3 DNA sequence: TGTGCCAGTAGTAGGGGCCTCAATGAGCAGTTCTTC. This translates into CASSRGLNEQFF.

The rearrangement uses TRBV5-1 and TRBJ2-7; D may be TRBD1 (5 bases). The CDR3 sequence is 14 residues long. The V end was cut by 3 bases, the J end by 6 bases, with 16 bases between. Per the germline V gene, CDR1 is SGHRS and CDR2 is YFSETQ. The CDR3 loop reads CASSYRILRGEQYF. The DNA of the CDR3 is TGCGCCAGCAGCTACCGGATCCTTAGGGGCGAGCAGTACTTC.

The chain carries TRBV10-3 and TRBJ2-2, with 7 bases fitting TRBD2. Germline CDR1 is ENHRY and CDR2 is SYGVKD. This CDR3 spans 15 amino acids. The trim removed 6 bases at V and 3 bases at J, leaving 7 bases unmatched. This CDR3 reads CAISETRGDTGELFF. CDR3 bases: TGTGCCATCAGCGAGACTCGGGGGGACACCGGGGAGCTGTTTTTT.

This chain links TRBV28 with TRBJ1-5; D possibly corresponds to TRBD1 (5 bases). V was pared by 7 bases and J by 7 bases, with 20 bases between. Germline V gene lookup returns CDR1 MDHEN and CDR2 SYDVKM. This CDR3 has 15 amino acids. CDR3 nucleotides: TGTGCCAGCACACCAGCCGGGACGTGGAAACAGCCCCAGCATTTT. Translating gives CASTPAGTWKQPQHF.

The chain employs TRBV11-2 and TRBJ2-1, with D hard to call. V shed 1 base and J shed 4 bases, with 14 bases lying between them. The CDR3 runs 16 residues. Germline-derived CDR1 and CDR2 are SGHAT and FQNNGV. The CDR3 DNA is TGTGCCAGCAGCTTAGTTCCACTGAAGATGTACAATGAGCAGTTCTTC. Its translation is CASSLVPLKMYNEQFF. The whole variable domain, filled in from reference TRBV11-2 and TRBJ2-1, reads EAGVAQSPRYKIIEKRQSVAFWCNPISGHATLYWYQQILGQGPKLLIQFQNNGVVDDSQLPKDRFSAERLKGVDSTLKIQPAKLEDSAVYLCASSLVPLKMYNEQFFGPGTRLTVL.

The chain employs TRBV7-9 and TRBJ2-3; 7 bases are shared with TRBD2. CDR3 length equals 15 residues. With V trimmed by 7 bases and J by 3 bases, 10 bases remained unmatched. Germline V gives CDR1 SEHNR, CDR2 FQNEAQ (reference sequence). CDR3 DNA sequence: TGTGCCAGCAAACGCCGGGAGGAGGGTACAGATACGCAGTATTTT. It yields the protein CASKRREEGTDTQYF. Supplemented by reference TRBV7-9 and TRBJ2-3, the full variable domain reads DTGVSQNPRHKITKRGQNVTFRCDPISEHNRLYWYRQTLGQGPEFLTYFQNEAQLEKSRLLSDRFSAERPKGSFSTLEIQRTEQGDSAMYLCASKRREEGTDTQYFGPGTRLTVL.